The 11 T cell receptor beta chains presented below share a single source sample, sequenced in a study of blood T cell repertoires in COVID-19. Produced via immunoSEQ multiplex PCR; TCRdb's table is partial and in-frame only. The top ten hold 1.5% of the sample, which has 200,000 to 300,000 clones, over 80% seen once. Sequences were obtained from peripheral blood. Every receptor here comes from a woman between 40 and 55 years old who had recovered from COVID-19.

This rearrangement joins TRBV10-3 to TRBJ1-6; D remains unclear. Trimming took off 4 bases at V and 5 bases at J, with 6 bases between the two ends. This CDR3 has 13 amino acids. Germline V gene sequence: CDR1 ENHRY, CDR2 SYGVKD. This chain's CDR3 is CAISGRNNSPLHF. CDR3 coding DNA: TGTGCCATCAGTGGCAGGAATAATTCACCCCTCCACTTT.

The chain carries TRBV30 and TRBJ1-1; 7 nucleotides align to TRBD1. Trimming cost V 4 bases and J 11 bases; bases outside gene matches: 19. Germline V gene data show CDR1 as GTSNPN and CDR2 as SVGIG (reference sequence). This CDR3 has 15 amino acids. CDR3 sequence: CAWKTSDRVRPRAFF. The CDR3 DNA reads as TGTGCCTGGAAGACCAGCGACAGGGTACGGCCTCGGGCTTTCTTT.

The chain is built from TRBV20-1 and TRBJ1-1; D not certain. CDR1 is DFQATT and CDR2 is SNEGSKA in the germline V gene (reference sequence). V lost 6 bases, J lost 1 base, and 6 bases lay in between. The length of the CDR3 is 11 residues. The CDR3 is CSATPNTEAFF. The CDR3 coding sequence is TGCAGTGCCACTCCGAACACTGAAGCTTTCTTT.

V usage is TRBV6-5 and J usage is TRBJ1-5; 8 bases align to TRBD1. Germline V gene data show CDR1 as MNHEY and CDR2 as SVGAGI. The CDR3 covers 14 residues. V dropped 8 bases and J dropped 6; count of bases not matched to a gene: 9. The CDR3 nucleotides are TGTGCCAGCCGACAGGGGAACGTGGGTCAGCCCCAGCATTTT. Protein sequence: CASRQGNVGQPQHF.

The chain's CDR3 is CASSLVGVNTEAFF. In DNA form, the CDR3 reads TGTGCCAGCAGCTTAGTAGGGGTGAACACTGAAGCTTTCTTT. The chain uses TRBV7-9 and TRBJ1-1; TRBD1 might be the D (5 bases). The V end was cut by 1 base, the J end by 0 bases, with 6 bases between. The CDR3 has 14 amino acids. Germline CDR1 and CDR2: SEHNR and FQNEAQ (reference sequence).

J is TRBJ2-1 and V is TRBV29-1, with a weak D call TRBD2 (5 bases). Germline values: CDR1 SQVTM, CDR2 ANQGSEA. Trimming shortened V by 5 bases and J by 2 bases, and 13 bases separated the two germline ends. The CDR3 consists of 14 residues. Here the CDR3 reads CSVFQAGAYNEQFF. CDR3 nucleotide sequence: TGCAGCGTTTTTCAAGCCGGGGCCTACAATGAGCAGTTCTTC.

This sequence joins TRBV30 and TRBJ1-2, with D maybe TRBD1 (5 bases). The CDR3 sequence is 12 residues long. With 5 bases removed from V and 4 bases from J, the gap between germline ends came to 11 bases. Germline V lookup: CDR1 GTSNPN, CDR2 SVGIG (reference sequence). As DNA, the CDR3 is TGTGCCTGGCTGACAGATAGCTATGGCTACACCTTC. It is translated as CAWLTDSYGYTF. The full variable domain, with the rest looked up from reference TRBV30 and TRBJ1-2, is SQTIHQWPATLVQPVGSPLSLECTVEGTSNPNLYWYRQAAGRGLQLLFYSVGIGQISSEVPQNLSASRPQDRQFILSSKKLLLSDSGFYLCAWLTDSYGYTFGSGTRLTVV.

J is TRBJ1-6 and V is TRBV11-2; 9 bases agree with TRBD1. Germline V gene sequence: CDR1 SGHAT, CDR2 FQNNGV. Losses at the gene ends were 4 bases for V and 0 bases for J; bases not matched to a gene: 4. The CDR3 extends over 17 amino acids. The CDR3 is CASSSTGGVSYNSPLHF. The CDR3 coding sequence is TGTGCCAGCAGCTCTACAGGGGGCGTCTCCTATAATTCACCCCTCCACTTT.

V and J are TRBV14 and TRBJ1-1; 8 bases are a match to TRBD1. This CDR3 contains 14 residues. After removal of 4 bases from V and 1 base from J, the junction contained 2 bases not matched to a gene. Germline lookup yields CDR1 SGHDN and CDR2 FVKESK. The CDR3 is CASSPDRGNTEAFF. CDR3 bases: TGTGCCAGCAGCCCCGACAGGGGGAACACTGAAGCTTTCTTT.

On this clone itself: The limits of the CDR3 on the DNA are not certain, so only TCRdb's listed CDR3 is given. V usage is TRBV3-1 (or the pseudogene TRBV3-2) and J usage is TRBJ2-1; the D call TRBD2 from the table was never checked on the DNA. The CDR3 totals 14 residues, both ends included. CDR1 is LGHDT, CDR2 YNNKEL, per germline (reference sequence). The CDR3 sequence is CASSFVGSGTSWIF.

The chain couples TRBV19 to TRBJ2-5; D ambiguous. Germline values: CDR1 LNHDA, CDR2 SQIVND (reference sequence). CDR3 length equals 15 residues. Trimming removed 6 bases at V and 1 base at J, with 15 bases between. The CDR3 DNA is TGTGCCAGTAGCCAGCTTAGTTCGGGCCAAGAGACCCAGTACTTC. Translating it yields CASSQLSSGQETQYF.